The clone carrying this T cell receptor (beta chain) was seen only a few times. This sample was taken from a study of blood T cell repertoires in COVID-19. About the research overall: Acute-phase and convalescent COVID-19 samples originated in the United States, Italy and Spain.

Authors' processing steps: Reference gene primer amplification gave nucleated cell count estimates. The repertoire was sequenced with immunoSEQ multiplex PCR; TCRdb's copy has only in-frame clones and lacks some. Clone size and V and J calls were adopted from that table, with D and trimming inferred from the DNA. The data contain about 210,000 clones, approximately 84% of them singletons. V shed 5 bases and J 9 bases; nucleotides not matched to a gene: 3. This CDR3 has 12 amino acids. The germline V gene has CDR1 LNHNV and CDR2 YYDKDF (reference sequence). Source material: peripheral blood. The V gene is TRBV15, the J gene TRBJ2-3, with TRBD1 matching 9 bases. The TCR sequence derives from a woman aged 50 to 60 with active or convalescent COVID-19. The CDR3 spells CATSSGTGTQYF. The DNA for the CDR3 is TGTGCCACCAGCTCCGGGACAGGGACGCAGTATTTT.